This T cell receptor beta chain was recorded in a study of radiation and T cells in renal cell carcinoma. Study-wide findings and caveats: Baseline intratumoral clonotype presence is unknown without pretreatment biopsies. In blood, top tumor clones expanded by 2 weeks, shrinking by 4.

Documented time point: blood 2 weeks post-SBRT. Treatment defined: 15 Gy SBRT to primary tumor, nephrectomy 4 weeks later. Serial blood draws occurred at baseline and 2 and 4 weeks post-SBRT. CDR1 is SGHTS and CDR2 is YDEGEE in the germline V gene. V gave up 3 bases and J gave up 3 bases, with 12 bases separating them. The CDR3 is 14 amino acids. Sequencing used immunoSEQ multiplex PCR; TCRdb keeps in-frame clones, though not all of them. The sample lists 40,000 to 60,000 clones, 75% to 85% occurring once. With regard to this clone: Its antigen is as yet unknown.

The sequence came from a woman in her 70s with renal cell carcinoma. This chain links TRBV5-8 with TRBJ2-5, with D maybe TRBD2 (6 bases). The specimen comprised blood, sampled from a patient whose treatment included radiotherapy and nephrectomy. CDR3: CASSSSSEEETQYF. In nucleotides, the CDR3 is TGTGCCAGCAGCTCCTCTAGCGAGGAAGAGACCCAGTACTTC.